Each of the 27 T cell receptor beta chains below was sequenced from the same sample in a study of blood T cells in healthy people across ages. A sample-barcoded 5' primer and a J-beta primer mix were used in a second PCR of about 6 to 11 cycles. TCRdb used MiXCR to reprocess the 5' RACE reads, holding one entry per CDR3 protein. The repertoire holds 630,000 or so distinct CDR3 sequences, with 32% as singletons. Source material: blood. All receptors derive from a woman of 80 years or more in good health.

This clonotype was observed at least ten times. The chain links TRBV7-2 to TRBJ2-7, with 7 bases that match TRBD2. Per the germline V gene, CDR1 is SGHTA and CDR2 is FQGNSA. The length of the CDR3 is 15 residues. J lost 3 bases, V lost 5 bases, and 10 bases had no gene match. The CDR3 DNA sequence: TGTGCCAGCAGCCCCCAACCGGGGGGTTTCTACGAGCAGTACTTC. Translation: CASSPQPGGFYEQYF.

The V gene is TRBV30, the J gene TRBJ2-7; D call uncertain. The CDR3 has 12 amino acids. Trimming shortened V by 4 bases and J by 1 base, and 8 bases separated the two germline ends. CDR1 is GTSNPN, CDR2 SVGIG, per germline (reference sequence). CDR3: CAWNRLSYEQYF. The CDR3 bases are TGTGCCTGGAATCGCCTTTCCTACGAGCAGTACTTC. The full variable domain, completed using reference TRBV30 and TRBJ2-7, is SQTIHQWPATLVQPVGSPLSLECTVEGTSNPNLYWYRQAAGRGLQLLFYSVGIGQISSEVPQNLSASRPQDRQFILSSKKLLLSDSGFYLCAWNRLSYEQYFGPGTRLTVT.

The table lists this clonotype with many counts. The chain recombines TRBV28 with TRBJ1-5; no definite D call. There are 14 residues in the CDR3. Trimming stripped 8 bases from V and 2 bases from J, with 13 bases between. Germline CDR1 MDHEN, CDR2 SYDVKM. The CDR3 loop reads CASAASARNQPQHF. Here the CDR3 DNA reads TGTGCCAGCGCCGCCTCCGCCCGCAATCAGCCCCAGCATTTT.

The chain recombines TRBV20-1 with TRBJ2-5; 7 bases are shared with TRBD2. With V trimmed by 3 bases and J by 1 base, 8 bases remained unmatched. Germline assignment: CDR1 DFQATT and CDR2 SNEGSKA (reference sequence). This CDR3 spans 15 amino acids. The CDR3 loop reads CSARWSGVPQETQYF. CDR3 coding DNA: TGCAGTGCTAGGTGGAGCGGGGTTCCCCAAGAGACCCAGTACTTC.

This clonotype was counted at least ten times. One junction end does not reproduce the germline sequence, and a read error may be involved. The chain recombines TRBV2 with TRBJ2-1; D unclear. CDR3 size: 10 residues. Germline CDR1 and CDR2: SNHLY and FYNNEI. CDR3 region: CASREDEQFF. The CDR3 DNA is TGTGCCAGCCGTGAGGATGAGCAGTTCTTC.

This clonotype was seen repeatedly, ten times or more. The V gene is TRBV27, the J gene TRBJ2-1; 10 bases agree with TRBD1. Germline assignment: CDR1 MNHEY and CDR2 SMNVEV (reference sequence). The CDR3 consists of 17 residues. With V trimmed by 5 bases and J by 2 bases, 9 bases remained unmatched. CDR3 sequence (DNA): TGTGCCAGCAGTCCGGGACAGGGGCGCAAGACCTACAATGAGCAGTTCTTC. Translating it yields CASSPGQGRKTYNEQFF.

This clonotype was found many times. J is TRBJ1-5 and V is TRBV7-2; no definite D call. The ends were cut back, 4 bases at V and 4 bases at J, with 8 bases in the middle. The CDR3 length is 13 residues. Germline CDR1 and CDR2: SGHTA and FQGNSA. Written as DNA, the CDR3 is TGTGCCAGCAGCTCGTACATAAATCAGCCCCAGCATTTT. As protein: CASSSYINQPQHF.

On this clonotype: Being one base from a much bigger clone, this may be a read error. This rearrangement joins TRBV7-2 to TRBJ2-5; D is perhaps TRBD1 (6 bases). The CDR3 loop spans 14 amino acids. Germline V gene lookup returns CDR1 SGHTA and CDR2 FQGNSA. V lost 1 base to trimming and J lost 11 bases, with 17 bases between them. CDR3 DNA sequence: TGTGCCAGCAGCTTAGTCCCCTCGGGACATGAGCAGTACTTC. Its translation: CASSLVPSGHEQYF.

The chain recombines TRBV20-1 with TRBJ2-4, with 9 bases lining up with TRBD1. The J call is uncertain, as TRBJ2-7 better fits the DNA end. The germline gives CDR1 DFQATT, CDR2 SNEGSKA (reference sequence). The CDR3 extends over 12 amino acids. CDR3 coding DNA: TGCAGTGTAGGACAGGGGAAATACGAGCAGTACTTC. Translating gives CSVGQGKYEQYF.

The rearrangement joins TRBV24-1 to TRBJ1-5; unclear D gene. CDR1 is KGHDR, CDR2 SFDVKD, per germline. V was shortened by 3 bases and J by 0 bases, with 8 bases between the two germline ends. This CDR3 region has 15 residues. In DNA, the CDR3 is TGTGCCACCAGTGATGCAGGTGGTAGCAATCAGCCCCAGCATTTT. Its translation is CATSDAGGSNQPQHF.

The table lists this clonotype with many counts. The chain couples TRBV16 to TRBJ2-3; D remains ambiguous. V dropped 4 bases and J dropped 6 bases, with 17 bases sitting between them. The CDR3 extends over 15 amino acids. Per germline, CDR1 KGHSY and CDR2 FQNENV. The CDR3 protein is CASSPGPGLTDTQYF. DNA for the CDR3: TGTGCCAGCAGCCCTGGACCAGGTCTAACGGATACGCAGTATTTT. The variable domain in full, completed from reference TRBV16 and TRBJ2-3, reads GEEVAQTPKHLVRGEGQKAKLYCAPIKGHSYVFWYQQVLKNEFKFLISFQNENVFDETGMPKERFSAKCLPNSPCSLEIQATKLEDSAVYFCASSPGPGLTDTQYFGPGTRLTVL.

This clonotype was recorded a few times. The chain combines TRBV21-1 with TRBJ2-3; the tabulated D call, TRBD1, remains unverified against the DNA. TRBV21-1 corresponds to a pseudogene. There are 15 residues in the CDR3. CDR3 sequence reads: CASSYRARDTDTQYF. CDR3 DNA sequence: TGTGCCAGCAGCTACCGGGCCCGGGACACAGATACGCAGTATTTT.

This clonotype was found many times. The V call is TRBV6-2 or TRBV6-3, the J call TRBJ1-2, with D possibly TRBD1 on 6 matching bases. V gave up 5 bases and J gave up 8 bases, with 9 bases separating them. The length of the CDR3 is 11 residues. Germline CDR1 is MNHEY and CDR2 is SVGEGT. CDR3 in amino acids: CASSQQGGYTF. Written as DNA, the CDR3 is TGTGCCAGCAGTCAACAGGGAGGCTACACCTTC.

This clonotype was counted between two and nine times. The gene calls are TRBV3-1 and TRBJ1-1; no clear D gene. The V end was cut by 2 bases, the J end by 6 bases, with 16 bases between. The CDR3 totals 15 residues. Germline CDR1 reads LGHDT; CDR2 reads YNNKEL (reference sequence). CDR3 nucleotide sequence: TGTGCCAGCAGCCAATTCCGGGTAGGTAGCGCTGAAGCTTTCTTT. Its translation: CASSQFRVGSAEAFF.

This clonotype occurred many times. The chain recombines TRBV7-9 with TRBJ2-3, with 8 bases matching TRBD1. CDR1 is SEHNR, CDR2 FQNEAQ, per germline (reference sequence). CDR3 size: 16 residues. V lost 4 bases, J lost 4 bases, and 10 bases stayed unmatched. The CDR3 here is CASSSNTGGPSDTQYF. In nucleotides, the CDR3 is TGTGCCAGCAGCTCTAATACAGGGGGGCCCTCAGATACGCAGTATTTT.

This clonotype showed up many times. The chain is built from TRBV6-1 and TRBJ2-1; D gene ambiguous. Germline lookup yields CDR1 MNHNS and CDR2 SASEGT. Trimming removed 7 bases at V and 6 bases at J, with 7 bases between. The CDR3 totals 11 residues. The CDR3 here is CASTRFNEQFF. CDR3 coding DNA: TGTGCCAGCACCAGGTTCAATGAGCAGTTCTTC.

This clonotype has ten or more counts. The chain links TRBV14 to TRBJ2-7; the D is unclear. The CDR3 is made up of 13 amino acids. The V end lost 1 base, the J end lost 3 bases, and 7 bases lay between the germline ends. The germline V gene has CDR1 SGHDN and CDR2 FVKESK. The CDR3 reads CASSQAGVYEQYF. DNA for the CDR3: TGTGCCAGCAGCCAAGCTGGGGTCTACGAGCAGTACTTC. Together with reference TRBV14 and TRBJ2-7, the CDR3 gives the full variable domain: EAGVTQFPSHSVIEKGQTVTLRCDPISGHDNLYWYRRVMGKEIKFLLHFVKESKQDESGMPNNRFLAERTGGTYSTLKVQPAELEDSGVYFCASSQAGVYEQYFGPGTRLTVT.

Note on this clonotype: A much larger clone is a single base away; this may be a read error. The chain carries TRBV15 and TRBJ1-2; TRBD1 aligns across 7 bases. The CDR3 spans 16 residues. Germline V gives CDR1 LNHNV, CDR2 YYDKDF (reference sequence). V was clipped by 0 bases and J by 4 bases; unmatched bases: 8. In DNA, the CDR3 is TGTGCCACCAGCAGAGACGGGCAGGGGGGAAGCTATGGCTACACCTTC. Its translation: CATSRDGQGGSYGYTF.

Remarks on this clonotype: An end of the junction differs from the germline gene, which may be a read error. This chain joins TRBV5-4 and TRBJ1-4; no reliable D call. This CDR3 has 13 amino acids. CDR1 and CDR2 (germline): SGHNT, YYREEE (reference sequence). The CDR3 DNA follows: TGTGCCAGCAGCCTCCCCGGGAGAGAAAAACGGTTTTTT. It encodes CASSLPGREKRFF.

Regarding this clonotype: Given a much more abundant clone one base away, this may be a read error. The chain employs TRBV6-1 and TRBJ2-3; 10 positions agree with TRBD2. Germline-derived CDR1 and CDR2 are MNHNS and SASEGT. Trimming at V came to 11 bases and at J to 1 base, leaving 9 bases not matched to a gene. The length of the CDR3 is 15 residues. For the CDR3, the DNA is TGTGCCTCAGCTGCACTAGCGGGGCGCACAGATACGCAGTATTTT. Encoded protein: CASAALAGRTDTQYF.

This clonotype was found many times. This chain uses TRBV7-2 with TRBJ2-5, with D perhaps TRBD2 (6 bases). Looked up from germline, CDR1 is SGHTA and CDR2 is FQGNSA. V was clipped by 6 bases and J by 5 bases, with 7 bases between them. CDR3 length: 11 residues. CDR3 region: CASRAGETQYF. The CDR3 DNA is TGTGCCAGCAGGGCGGGGGAGACCCAGTACTTC.

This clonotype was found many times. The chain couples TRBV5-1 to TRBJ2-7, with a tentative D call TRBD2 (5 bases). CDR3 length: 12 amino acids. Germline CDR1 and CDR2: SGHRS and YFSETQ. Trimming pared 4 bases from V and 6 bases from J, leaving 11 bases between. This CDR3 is CASSTAAGEQYF. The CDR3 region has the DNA TGCGCCAGCAGCACGGCGGCGGGCGAGCAGTACTTC. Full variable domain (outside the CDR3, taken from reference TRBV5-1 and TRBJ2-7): KAGVTQTPRYLIKTRGQQVTLSCSPISGHRSVSWYQQTPGQGLQFLFEYFSETQRNKGNFPGRFSGRQFSNSRSEMNVSTLELGDSALYLCASSTAAGEQYFGPGTRLTVT.

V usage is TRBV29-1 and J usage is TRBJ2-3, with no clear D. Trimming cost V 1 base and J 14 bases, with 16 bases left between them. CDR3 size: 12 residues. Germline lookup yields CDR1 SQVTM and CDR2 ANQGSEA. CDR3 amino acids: CSVEANTDTWYF. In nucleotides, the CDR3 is TGCAGCGTTGAAGCGAACACAGATACGTGGTATTTT.

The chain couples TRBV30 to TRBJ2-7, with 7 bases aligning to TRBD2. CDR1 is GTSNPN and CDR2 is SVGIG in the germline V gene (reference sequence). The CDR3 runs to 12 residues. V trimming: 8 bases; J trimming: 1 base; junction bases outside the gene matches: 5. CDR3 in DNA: TGTGCCGGGGGGGGGGATTCCTACGAGCAGTACTTC. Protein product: CAGGGDSYEQYF.

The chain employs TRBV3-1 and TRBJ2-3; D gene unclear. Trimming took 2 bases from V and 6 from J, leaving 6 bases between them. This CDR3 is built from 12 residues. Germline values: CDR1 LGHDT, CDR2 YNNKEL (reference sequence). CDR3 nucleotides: TGTGCCAGCAGCCAACAGGAGGATACGCAGTATTTT. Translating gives CASSQQEDTQYF.

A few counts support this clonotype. CDR3 sequence reads: CATQRSGNTGELFF. CDR3 sequence (DNA): TGTGCCACACAAAGGTCGGGGAACACCGGGGAGCTGTTTTTT. The chain links TRBV6-5 to TRBJ2-2, with no clear D. This CDR3 has 14 amino acids. Germline loops: CDR1 MNHEY, CDR2 SVGAGI. V lost 10 bases, J lost 1 base, and 13 bases lay in between.

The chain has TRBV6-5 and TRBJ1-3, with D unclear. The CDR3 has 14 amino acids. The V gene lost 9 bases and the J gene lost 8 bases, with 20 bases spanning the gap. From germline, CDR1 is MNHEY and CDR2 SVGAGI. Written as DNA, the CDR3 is TGTGCCAGTTCAATGACCCACCGTGCGGACACCATATATTTT. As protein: CASSMTHRADTIYF.